Listed here is a single T cell receptor beta chain. The antigen is undetermined. Assay: immunoSEQ multiplex PCR; the TCRdb copy retains only in-frame clones and omits some. The sample carries around 70,000 clones, approximately 93% recorded once. This sample is drawn from a study of resident and recirculating memory T cells in vitiligo. Turning to the study itself: Samples were epidermis from two lesional and two nonlesional sites, plus PBMCs. Broader study findings: Clonality differed among vitiligo lesions, with no unique dominant clone.

This CDR3 region has 16 residues. Anyone treated within the previous three months was excluded. This clonotype originated in a male donor with vitiligo. Sequencing input: blood. The chain carries TRBV21-1 and TRBJ1-5; TRBD1 is the table's D call and was not checked against the DNA. TRBV21-1 is marked as a pseudogene. The CDR3 nucleotides read TGTGCCAGCAGCAATCAGGGGGCTCTTAGCAATCAGCCCCAGCATTTT. This gives the protein CASSNQGALSNQPQHF.